This entry is about one T cell receptor (beta chain). This clonotype was observed a handful of times. The specificity of this receptor is unknown. Base qualities are not at hand, and no much larger clone is one base apart. V and J are truncated by 0 bases and 5 bases respectively, leaving an intervening sequence of 14 bases. CDR1 SGHRS and CDR2 YFSETQ are derived from the germline V gene. The CDR3 runs 15 residues from the cysteine to the phenylalanine. The only DNA kept is the CDR3, 45 bases in frame from the first base. This sample is part of a study of response to subunit inactivated influenza vaccine (dated by TCRdb to 2017 to 2018). As for the study more broadly: Deep quantitative profiling of the T cell receptor repertoire was used in the study to follow responses to a trivalent subunit inactivated influenza vaccine.

General findings and caveats noted by the study authors: The authors proposed that each seasonal influenza vaccination may bring in only a limited number of new T cells.

The library relied on RT-PCR. Sequenced using an Illumina HiSeq 2500. The public reads were run again by TCRdb, first through fastp at Q25 and then through MiXCR, and only productive beta chains were kept. Here each entry gathers all rows of one CDR3 protein and keeps the most common genes and DNA. Present in this sample are roughly 190,000 distinct CDR3 sequences, around 14% of which were seen just once. The biggest ten clones account for about 26% of the sample. The chain is encoded by TRBV5-1 joined to TRBJ2-5; the D gene assignment is perhaps TRBD1 or TRBD2, with each matching 5 bases. The starting material was CD8+ T cells sorted from PBMCs, obtained more than 4 days after vaccination. The sequence was collected from a man in his fifties who received an inactivated influenza vaccine. Donor details come from another sample of the same person, matched by shared clones. The nucleotides are TGCGCCAGCAGCTTGGGTGGGGGACCTGTGGAGACCCAGTACTTC. Translated, it gives CASSLGGGPVETQYF.